Listed below are T cell receptor beta chains from one sample, sequenced in a study of long-term antiretroviral therapy in people with HIV. Here immunoSEQ multiplex PCR was the method, and the copy in TCRdb shows in-frame clones only, minus some. The repertoire consists of fewer than 20,000 clones, with 90% to 95% occurring once and the leading ten covering roughly 4.2%. Sequencing was performed on unsorted PBMCs, taken just under 6.5 years after starting antiretroviral therapy. All receptors come from a woman aged 50 to 60 with HIV. Each CDR3 is given with its conserved first and last residue. A D gene is named only where the DNA matches it firmly. For some rows the clone size is stated as once, few or many, or as a class when expanded; others skip it.

>TRBD1|TRBJ1-2|TRBV19|once
TGTGCCAGTAGTTACGGTGGGGCAGGGGGTATGGAATATGGCTACACCTTC
CASSYGGAGGMEYGYTF
>NA|TRBJ2-7|TRBV2|NA
TGTGCCAGCCGAGCGACAGGTTCCTACGAGCAGTACTTC
CASRATGSYEQYF
>TRBD1|TRBJ2-1|TRBV5-1|NA
TGCGCCAGCAGCACACAGGGGGCGGATGAGCAGTTCTTC
CASSTQGADEQFF
>TRBD1|TRBJ2-3|TRBV28|NA
TGTGCCAGCAGTTTGACAGGGGAGGTTTTTCGTGGTACGCAGTATTTT
CASSLTGEVFRGTQYF
>TRBD1|TRBJ2-7|TRBV5-1|few
TGCGCCAGCAGCTTGGCCGGGACAGGCTCCTACGAGCAGTACTTC
CASSLAGTGSYEQYF
>TRBD2|TRBJ2-3|TRBV28|NA
TGTGCCAGCAGTTCCCCAGCGGGAGGGAGCACAGATACGCAGTATTTT
CASSSPAGGSTDTQYF
>NA|TRBJ1-5|TRBV7-9|NA
TGTGCCAGCAGCTTAGAAGGTTTACAAGCCCAGCATTTT
CASSLEGLQAQHF
>NA|TRBJ1-5|TRBV7-2|once
TGTGCCAGCAGCTTAGGGGGTAATAGCAATCAGCCCCAGCATTTT
CASSLGGNSNQPQHF
>TRBD2|TRBJ2-1|TRBV12-5|NA
TGTGCTAGTGGTTTGATAGCGGGAGCCAACAATGAGCAGTTCTTC
CASGLIAGANNEQFF
>NA|TRBJ2-2|TRBV10-3|NA
TGTGCCATCTCGGGGGGCTCTTTCACCGGGGAGCTGTTTTTT
CAISGGSFTGELFF
>NA|TRBJ2-1|TRBV4-2|NA
TGTGCCAGCAGCCAAGGGTCGCTTTTTGAGCAGTTCTTC
CASSQGSLFEQFF
>NA|TRBJ1-5|TRBV27|NA
TGTGCCAGCACCACAAGGGATCAGCCCCAGCATTTT
CASTTRDQPQHF
>NA|TRBJ2-2|TRBV9|NA
TGTGCCAGCAGCGTAGCGTCAACCGGGGAGCTGTTTTTT
CASSVASTGELFF
>TRBD2|TRBJ2-1|TRBV5-4|NA
TGTGCCAGCAGCGCCGGGACTAAGCGGGACGGGGAGCAGTTCTTC
CASSAGTKRDGEQFF
>NA|TRBJ2-2|TRBV18|NA
TGTGCCAGCTCACCGACCACTCAGGGGGGCACCGGGGAGCTGTTTTTT
CASSPTTQGGTGELFF
>NA|TRBJ2-7|TRBV7-2|NA
TGTGCCAGCAGCAGACAGTACAGCCTAAACTACGAGCAGTACTTC
CASSRQYSLNYEQYF
>TRBD1|TRBJ2-1|TRBV28|NA
TGTGCCAGCAGTTTAGGACAGGCCCTTGGCAATGAGCAGTTCTTC
CASSLGQALGNEQFF
>TRBD2|TRBJ2-1|TRBV30|NA
TGTGCCTGGAGTGTATCGGGGACTAACCACAATGAGCAGTTCTTC
CAWSVSGTNHNEQFF
>TRBD2|TRBJ2-7|TRBV2|NA
TGTGCCAGCGAGGGGCGGGAGTACGAGCAGTACTTC
CASEGREYEQYF
>NA|TRBJ2-7|TRBV15|NA
TGTGCCACCAGCAGAGATCTCCTTAGCAGGGCTTACGAGCAGTACTTC
CATSRDLLSRAYEQYF
>NA|TRBJ2-7|TRBV19|NA
TGTGCCAGTAGTAGTGGGATTAACTACGAGCAGTACTTC
CASSSGINYEQYF
>NA|TRBJ2-5|TRBV4-1|NA
TGCGCCAGCAGCCAAGAAATCGGGACGGAAACACAAGAGACCCAGTACTTC
CASSQEIGTETQETQYF
>NA|TRBJ2-3|TRBV13|NA
TGTGCCAGCAGCCATGCGACAGAGCAGTATTTT
CASSHATEQYF
>NA|TRBJ1-5|TRBV19|NA
TGTGCCAGTAGTGCAGAAATCAGACAGCCCCAGCATTTT
CASSAEIRQPQHF
>NA|TRBJ2-2|TRBV7-2|NA
TGTGCCAGCAGCCGGGATCTGAACACCGGGGAGCTGTTTTTT
CASSRDLNTGELFF
>TRBD1|TRBJ1-2|TRBV7-9|NA
TGTGCCAGCAGCTTAACAGGGGCCGGTGGCTACACCTTC
CASSLTGAGGYTF
>NA|TRBJ1-4|TRBV5-5|NA
TGTGCCAGCAGCCCTACTGTCGGGGTAGTTGAAGAACTGTTTTTT
CASSPTVGVVEELFF
>TRBD2|TRBJ2-3|TRBV6-5|NA
TGTGCCAGCAGTTATTCGGGACTAGCGGGCTTAGATACGCAGTATTTT
CASSYSGLAGLDTQYF
>NA|TRBJ2-3|TRBV28|NA
TGTGCCAGCAGTAGGGCAGGGAGACCAGATACGCAGTATTTT
CASSRAGRPDTQYF
>TRBD1|TRBJ2-7|TRBV7-9|NA
TGTGCCATACTACCTTCGGGACAGGGTTACGAGCAGTACTTC
CAILPSGQGYEQYF
>NA|TRBJ2-7|TRBV6-1|NA
TGTGCCAGCACTAGGACGGATACCTACGAGCAGTACTTC
CASTRTDTYEQYF
>NA|TRBJ2-6|TRBV7-2|once
TGTGCCAGCAGCCAGAGGACTATTTGGGCCAACGTCCTGACTTTC
CASSQRTIWANVLTF
>TRBD2|TRBJ2-3|TRBV6-1|NA
TGTGCCAGCAGTGAAAGTGAGGGCTGGACGGGACTAGCGGCCACAGATACGCAGTATTTT
CASSESEGWTGLAATDTQYF
>TRBD1|TRBJ1-2|TRBV18|NA
TGTGCCAGCTCACCTGGACAGGTAGAATATAATGGCTACACCTTC
CASSPGQVEYNGYTF
>NA|TRBJ2-7|TRBV20-1|NA
TGCAGTGCCAGCCTCGGGGACGAGCAGTACTTC
CSASLGDEQYF
>NA|TRBJ2-3|TRBV11-2|NA
TGTGCCAGCAGCTTAGATGGCCCAGATACGCAGTATTTT
CASSLDGPDTQYF
>TRBD2|TRBJ2-1|TRBV5-1|NA
TGCGCCAGCAGCCGGGGACCTAGCGGGATATACAATGAGCAGTTCTTC
CASSRGPSGIYNEQFF
>NA|TRBJ2-7|TRBV6-1|once
TGTGCCAGCAGTCGAAGTCTTAGCTCCTACGAGCAGTACTTC
CASSRSLSSYEQYF
>NA|TRBJ1-4|TRBV5-1|NA
TGCGCCAGCAGCTTGAGTTCAACTAATGAAAAACTGTTTTTT
CASSLSSTNEKLFF
>NA|TRBJ2-1|TRBV2|NA
TGTGCCAGCAGTGACATTGAGCCGGAAGGGCCCTACAATGAGCAGTTCTTC
CASSDIEPEGPYNEQFF
>TRBD2|TRBJ2-1|TRBV5-1|NA
TGCGCCAGCAGCTTGGAGGTAGCGGGGGAGTGGAGGTCCTACAATGAGCAGTTCTTC
CASSLEVAGEWRSYNEQFF
>NA|TRBJ1-2|TRBV6-5|few
TGTGCCAGCAGTTACTCGTCGGGGGACGACTACACCTTC
CASSYSSGDDYTF
>NA|TRBJ1-1|TRBV2|NA
TGTGCCAGCAGGGGGCGAGGGACGAACACTGAAGCTTTCTTT
CASRGRGTNTEAFF
>NA|TRBJ1-1|TRBV19|NA
TGTGCCAGTGTCCTCACCCCAACGGGGAACACTGAAGCTTTCTTT
CASVLTPTGNTEAFF
>TRBD2|TRBJ2-1|TRBV29-1|NA
TGCAGCGCAGGACTAGCGGTATACAATGAGCAGTTCTTC
CSAGLAVYNEQFF
>NA|TRBJ1-2|TRBV7-2|NA
TGTGCCAGCAGCTGGCAATCGGGACCTGCTGGCTACACCTTC
CASSWQSGPAGYTF
>NA|TRBJ1-5|TRBV11-2|NA
TGTGCCAGCAGCTTAGGGGCTCAGCCCCAGCATTTT
CASSLGAQPQHF
>NA|TRBJ2-7|TRBV5-1|NA
TGCGCCAGCAGCTTGCCCGGGCCAACCTACGAGCAGTACTTC
CASSLPGPTYEQYF
>NA|TRBJ2-5|TRBV5-1|NA
TGCGCCAGCAGCGGACAAGAGACCCAGTACTTC
CASSGQETQYF
>NA|TRBJ2-5|TRBV7-2|NA
TGTGCCAGCCTTGGGGTCGAGGGGACCCAGTACTTC
CASLGVEGTQYF
>NA|TRBJ1-1|TRBV10-3|NA
TGTGCCATCACGGATTCGACAGGGAACACTGAAGCTTTCTTT
CAITDSTGNTEAFF
>NA|TRBJ2-5|TRBV7-6|NA
TGTGCCAGCAGCTTAGCAGGGGTACAACAAGAGACCCAGTACTTC
CASSLAGVQQETQYF
>NA|TRBJ1-2|TRBV27|NA
TGTGCCAGCAGCCCCGGGCTCCGATCTAACTATGGCTACACCTTC
CASSPGLRSNYGYTF